This TCR beta chain was captured by sequencing in a study of blood T cell repertoires in COVID-19. For the study at large: Sites across the United States, Italy and Spain contributed samples from acute and convalescent COVID-19.

Assay used: immunoSEQ multiplex PCR; TCRdb lists only in-frame clones, some missing. The data hold around 250,000 clones, with 70% to 90% observed a single time. Assignments of participants to cohorts depended upon their own reported clinical history. Germline V gives CDR1 SGHNT, CDR2 YENEEA. V was trimmed by 4 bases and J by 5 bases, leaving 19 bases between them. This CDR3 spans 16 amino acids. The sequenced sample was PBMCs or T cells enriched from blood (not recorded which). The chain couples TRBV11-3 to TRBJ2-3, with D possibly TRBD2 on 5 matching bases. The receptor was derived from a woman aged 25-40 years with acute COVID-19. The CDR3 nucleotides are TGTGCCAGCAGCTCCTCGGCGGGTGCCAAGGGAGATACGCAGTATTTT. The encoded protein is CASSSSAGAKGDTQYF.